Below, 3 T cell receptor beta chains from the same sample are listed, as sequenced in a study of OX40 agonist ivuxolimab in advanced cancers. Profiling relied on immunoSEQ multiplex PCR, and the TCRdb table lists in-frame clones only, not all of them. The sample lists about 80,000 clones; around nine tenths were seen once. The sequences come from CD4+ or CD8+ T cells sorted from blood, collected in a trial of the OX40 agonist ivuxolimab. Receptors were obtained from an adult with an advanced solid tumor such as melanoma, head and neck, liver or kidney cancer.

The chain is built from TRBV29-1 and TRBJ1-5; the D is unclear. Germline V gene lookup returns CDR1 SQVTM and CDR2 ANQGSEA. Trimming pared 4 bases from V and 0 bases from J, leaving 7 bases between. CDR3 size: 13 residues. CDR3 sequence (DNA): TGCAGCGTTGTTGTCAGTAGCAATCAGCCCCAGCATTTT. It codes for CSVVVSSNQPQHF.

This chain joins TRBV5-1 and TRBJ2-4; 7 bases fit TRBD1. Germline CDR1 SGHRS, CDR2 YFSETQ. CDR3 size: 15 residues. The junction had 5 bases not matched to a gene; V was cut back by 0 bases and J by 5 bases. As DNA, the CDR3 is TGCGCCAGCAGCTTGGTGACAGGGATGGAAAACATTCAGTACTTC. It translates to CASSLVTGMENIQYF. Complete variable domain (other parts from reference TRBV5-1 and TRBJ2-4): KAGVTQTPRYLIKTRGQQVTLSCSPISGHRSVSWYQQTPGQGLQFLFEYFSETQRNKGNFPGRFSGRQFSNSRSEMNVSTLELGDSALYLCASSLVTGMENIQYFGAGTRLSVL.

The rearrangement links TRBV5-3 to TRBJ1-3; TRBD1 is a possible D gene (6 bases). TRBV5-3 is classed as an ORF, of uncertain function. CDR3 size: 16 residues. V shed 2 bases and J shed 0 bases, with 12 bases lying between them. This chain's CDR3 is CARSFAGALSGNTIYF. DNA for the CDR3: TGTGCCAGAAGCTTTGCAGGGGCCCTCTCTGGAAACACCATATATTTT.